This T cell receptor beta chain was obtained from a study of graft-versus-host responses after intestinal transplantation (dated by TCRdb to 2020 to 2022). For the study in its entirety: The transplants that recipients received were multivisceral, liver-intestinal, or isolated intestinal. Every recipient was given anti-thymocyte globulin induction, then maintenance tacrolimus and steroids for roughly 3 years. Bulk TCR-beta CDR3 sequencing was used to track graft-versus-host and host-versus-graft alloreactive T cell clones in the graft, circulation and bone marrow after intestinal transplantation. To identify alloreactive clones, pre-transplant mixed lymphocyte reaction products were sequenced and then compared with unstimulated pre-transplant donor and recipient T cells. Of the 20 to 25 intestinal transplant recipients enrolled in the cohort, one of whom was a retransplant, 3 patients without pretransplant specimens were excluded. Donor T cell macrochimerism was defined as a peak of at least 4% donor T cells among recipient peripheral blood mononuclear cells. Rather than going through the commercial service, samples from a few later patients were sequenced in-house on an Illumina MiSeq and processed with MiXCR.

Points the paper makes about the study in general: GvH clones were detected in recipient bone marrow, and some appeared earlier in ileal mucosa or blood, consistent with an intestinal mucosal origin. High GvH to HvG T cell clonal ratios were observed in the allografts of patients with donor T cell macrochimerism. Conclusions were limited by the relatively low number and heterogeneity of intestinal transplant patients. Peak levels of circulating GvH clones were associated with declines in HvG clones early after transplant.

CDR1 and CDR2 are read off the germline V gene as MDHEN and SYDVKM. The CDR3 measures 14 amino acids from cysteine to phenylalanine. Here the CDR3 DNA is all that survives: 42 bases in frame from base 1. V is trimmed back by 4 bases and J by 3 bases, and the junction contains 5 bases that no gene match accounts for. The sample's time point, from its label and the paper: cells obtained before transplantation from donor or recipient. CD3+CD4+ and CD3+CD8+ populations were FACS-sorted from unstimulated pre-transplant donor and recipient cells taken from spleen or lymph nodes. Points on this clone: It lacks a known antigen. It has no much larger one-base neighbor in the sample; base qualities were not kept.

Library preparation employed the immunoSEQ multiplex PCR assay. For most patients, genomic DNA was isolated using the Qiagen DNeasy Blood and Tissue Kit and was shipped frozen to Adaptive Biotechnologies for TCR sequencing. For most patients, genomic DNA was subjected to high-throughput TCR-beta CDR3 sequencing by Adaptive Biotechnologies. The published analysis was carried out like this. TCR sequencing data for roughly 18 patients were retrieved from Adaptive's ImmunoSEQ software; three other patients were processed with MiXCR and VDJtools. CD4 versus CD8 sorting errors were corrected by removing sequences found in both subsets at a frequency ratio below 5:1. CDR3 nucleotide sequences shared between donor and recipient were removed because the origin of such sequences could not be assigned. To be classed as alloreactive, a clone needed at least 2-fold expansion over unstimulated cells and a minimum CFSE-low frequency of 0.002% (template counts) or 0.001% (read counts). Clones were considered mappable if detected in sequenced pre-transplant spleen, lymph node, or MLR CFSE-low populations of the donor or recipient. The cumulative frequency of alloreactive clones was calculated as a percentage of all sequences, weighted by copy number. TCRdb mirrors the immuneACCESS table, restricted to in-frame sequences. Some clones are absent from its copies; in checked studies, under half trace to an unresolved V gene, and the reason for the others is unknown. V and J calls and clone size come straight from that table; D and trimming were deduced from the DNA. The sample includes about 120,000 clones, with roughly 96% observed a single time. Of the sample, 3% to 4% is held by the ten largest clones.

This specimen was unstimulated CD8+ T cells sorted from spleen or lymph node cells, taken before intestinal transplant. This TCR derives from a human donor who received an intestinal transplant. The chain uses TRBV28 and TRBJ2-7; the central 8 bases match TRBD2. This receptor carries the CDR3 CASSWASGHYEQYF. The DNA reads TGTGCCAGCAGTTGGGCTAGCGGGCACTACGAGCAGTACTTC.